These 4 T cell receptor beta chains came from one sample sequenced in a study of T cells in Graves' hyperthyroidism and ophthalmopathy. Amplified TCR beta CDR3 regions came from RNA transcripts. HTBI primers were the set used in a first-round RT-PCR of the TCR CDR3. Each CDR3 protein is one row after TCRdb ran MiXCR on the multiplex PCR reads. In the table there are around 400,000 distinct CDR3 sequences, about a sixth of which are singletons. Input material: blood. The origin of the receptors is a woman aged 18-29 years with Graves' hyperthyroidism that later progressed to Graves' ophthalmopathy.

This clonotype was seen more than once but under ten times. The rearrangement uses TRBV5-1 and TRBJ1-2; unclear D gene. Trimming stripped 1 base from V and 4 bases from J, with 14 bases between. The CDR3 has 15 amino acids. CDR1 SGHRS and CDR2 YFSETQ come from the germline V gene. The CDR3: CASSLMKASSYGYTF. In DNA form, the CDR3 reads TGCGCCAGCAGCTTGATGAAGGCCAGCTCCTATGGCTACACCTTC.

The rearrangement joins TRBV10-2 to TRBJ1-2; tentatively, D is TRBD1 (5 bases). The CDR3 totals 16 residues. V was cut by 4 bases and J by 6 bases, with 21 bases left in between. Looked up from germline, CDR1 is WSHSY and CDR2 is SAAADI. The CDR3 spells CASSAGGLGDWNGYTF. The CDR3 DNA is TGCGCCAGCAGTGCGGGCGGGTTAGGGGACTGGAATGGCTACACCTTC.

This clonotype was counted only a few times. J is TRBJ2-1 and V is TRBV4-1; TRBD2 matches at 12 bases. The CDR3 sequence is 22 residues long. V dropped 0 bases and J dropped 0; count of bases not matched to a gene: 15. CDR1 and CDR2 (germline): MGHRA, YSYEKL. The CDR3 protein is CASSQDPTSGRPRVDSYNEQFF. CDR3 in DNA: TGCGCCAGCAGCCAAGACCCGACTAGCGGGAGACCCCGGGTAGACTCCTACAATGAGCAGTTCTTC.

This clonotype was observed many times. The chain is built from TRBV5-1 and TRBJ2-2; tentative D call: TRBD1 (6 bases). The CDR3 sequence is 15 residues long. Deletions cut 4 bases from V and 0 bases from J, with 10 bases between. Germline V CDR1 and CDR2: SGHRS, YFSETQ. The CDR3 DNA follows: TGCGCCAGCAGCCCGGACAGAGCGAACACCGGGGAGCTGTTTTTT. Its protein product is CASSPDRANTGELFF. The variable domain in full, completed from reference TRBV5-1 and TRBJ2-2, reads KAGVTQTPRYLIKTRGQQVTLSCSPISGHRSVSWYQQTPGQGLQFLFEYFSETQRNKGNFPGRFSGRQFSNSRSEMNVSTLELGDSALYLCASSPDRANTGELFFGEGSRLTVL.